Listed here are 31 T cell receptor beta chains from one sample, sequenced in a study of blood T cell repertoires in COVID-19. Generated by immunoSEQ multiplex PCR, the TCRdb table keeps only in-frame clones and is missing some. Of around 260,000 clones listed, approximately 89% were seen once; the top ten hold approximately 9.8%. The sample comprised peripheral blood. Receptors originate from a man aged 40-55 years who had recovered from COVID-19.

This sequence joins TRBV7-9 and TRBJ2-7, with unresolved D. Germline assignment: CDR1 SEHNR and CDR2 FQNEAQ (reference sequence). V gave up 3 bases and J gave up 3 bases, with 9 bases separating them. The CDR3 runs 13 residues. CDR3: CASSFRTGYEQYF. The CDR3 nucleotides are TGTGCCAGCAGCTTCCGTACGGGCTACGAGCAGTACTTC.

This clone was recorded only once. V usage is TRBV6-5 and J usage is TRBJ2-4; 7 nucleotides align to TRBD1. This CDR3 region has 14 residues. Germline V gene sequence: CDR1 MNHEY, CDR2 SVGAGI. V shed 0 bases and J 8 bases; nucleotides not matched to a gene: 4. The CDR3 nucleotides are TGTGCCAGCAGTTACTCGGTGCAGGGGGACATTCAGTACTTC. This gives the protein CASSYSVQGDIQYF.

This chain connects TRBV25-1 to TRBJ1-1; D gene ambiguous. This CDR3 is built from 14 residues. V gave up 6 bases and J gave up 4 bases, with 15 bases separating them. Germline V gene sequence: CDR1 MGHDK, CDR2 SYGVNS. The DNA of the CDR3 is TGTGCCAGCAGGGGAGGAGGATGGGGCACTGAAGCTTTCTTT. It is translated as CASRGGGWGTEAFF. The full variable domain, in which reference TRBV25-1 and TRBJ1-1 provide the parts outside the CDR3, is EADIYQTPRYLVIGTGKKITLECSQTMGHDKMYWYQQDPGMELHLIHYSYGVNSTEKGDLSSESTVSRIRTEHFPLTLESARPSHTSQYLCASRGGGWGTEAFFGQGTRLTVV.

About this clone itself: Other DNA variants within this sample encode the same CDR3. V gene TRBV29-1 combines with J gene TRBJ2-5, with a weak D call TRBD2 (7 bases). The germline CDR1 and CDR2 sequences are SQVTM and ANQGSEA. The CDR3 sequence is 17 residues long. With 1 base removed from V and 2 bases from J, the gap between germline ends came to 20 bases. CDR3 amino acids: CSVEGGGWGGRQETQYF. CDR3 DNA: TGCAGCGTTGAAGGGGGGGGCTGGGGAGGGAGGCAAGAGACCCAGTACTTC.

The chain uses TRBV5-1 and TRBJ2-1, with TRBD2 matching over 10 bases. The V segment lost 3 bases and the J segment 10 bases; nucleotides outside the gene matches: 4. Germline V gene data show CDR1 as SGHRS and CDR2 as YFSETQ. The CDR3 contains 13 residues. CDR3 nucleotide sequence: TGCGCCAGCAGCTCGCTAGCGGGAGAGGAGCAGTTCTTC. Protein: CASSSLAGEEQFF.

This chain links TRBV7-7 with TRBJ2-1; TRBD2 agrees at 8 bases. The V gene's germline CDR1 is SSHAT and CDR2 FNYEAQ (reference sequence). The CDR3 length is 16 residues. The junction had 12 bases not matched to a gene; V was cut back by 4 bases and J by 7 bases. The CDR3 DNA is TGTGCCAGCAGCTCCTACGACTCGGGGGGGGAGAATGAGCAGTTCTTC. Translated: CASSSYDSGGENEQFF.

A few counts support this clone. The identical CDR3 is also encoded by other nucleotide sequences in the sample. The chain carries TRBV5-1 and TRBJ1-1, with D uncertain. The germline V gene has CDR1 SGHRS and CDR2 YFSETQ. Trimming took 0 bases from V and 4 from J, leaving 7 bases between them. The CDR3 consists of 13 residues. The CDR3 DNA sequence: TGCGCCAGCAGCTTGGCCTTGCGCACTGAAGCTTTCTTT. Translation gives CASSLALRTEAFF. The full variable domain, in which reference TRBV5-1 and TRBJ1-1 provide the parts outside the CDR3, is KAGVTQTPRYLIKTRGQQVTLSCSPISGHRSVSWYQQTPGQGLQFLFEYFSETQRNKGNFPGRFSGRQFSNSRSEMNVSTLELGDSALYLCASSLALRTEAFFGQGTRLTVV.

Points on this clone: Other DNA sequences within the sample encode an identical CDR3. V usage is TRBV9 and J usage is TRBJ2-1; 7 nucleotides agree with TRBD2. V lost 0 bases to trimming and J lost 4 bases; unmatched junction nucleotides: 4. The CDR3 spans 15 residues. Germline CDR1 reads SGDLS; CDR2 reads YYNGEE. CDR3 DNA: TGTGCCAGCAGCGTAGGTGCTAGCGGTTACAATGAGCAGTTCTTC. It yields the protein CASSVGASGYNEQFF. Filled out from reference TRBV9 and TRBJ2-1, the complete variable domain reads DSGVTQTPKHLITATGQRVTLRCSPRSGDLSVYWYQQSLDQGLQFLIQYYNGEERAKGNILERFSAQQFPDLHSELNLSSLELGDSALYFCASSVGASGYNEQFFGPGTRLTVL.

The chain is built from TRBV5-5 and TRBJ2-7; tentative D call: TRBD2 (5 bases). Germline loops: CDR1 SGHKS, CDR2 YYEKEE (reference sequence). V was shortened by 4 bases and J by 5 bases, with 19 bases between the two germline ends. CDR3 length: 15 amino acids. The CDR3 DNA is TGTGCCAGCAGCGCAGACTACGCACACGGCCACGAGCAGTACTTC. Amino acids: CASSADYAHGHEQYF.

This clone has only a few counts. The genes are TRBV12-3 or TRBV12-4 and TRBJ1-1; D may be TRBD1 (5 bases). The CDR3 runs to 12 residues. Trimming took 2 bases from V and 4 from J, leaving 5 bases between them. The CDR3 DNA reads TGTGCCAGCAGTTTAAGGGGCACTGAAGCTTTCTTT. Its protein is CASSLRGTEAFF.

The chain links TRBV2 to TRBJ2-7; 8 bases line up with TRBD1. Germline V gene lookup returns CDR1 SNHLY and CDR2 FYNNEI. The CDR3 extends over 17 amino acids. V lost 6 bases to trimming and J lost 0 bases; unmatched junction nucleotides: 13. This CDR3 reads CASSRNDRGPSSYEQYF. The CDR3 DNA sequence: TGTGCCAGCAGCAGGAATGACAGGGGCCCGAGCTCCTACGAGCAGTACTTC.

The chain combines TRBV11-2 with TRBJ2-1, with 14 nucleotides matching TRBD2. The ends lost 5 bases at V and 7 bases at J; junction bases unmatched: 4. Germline values: CDR1 SGHAT, CDR2 FQNNGV. The CDR3 is 15 residues long. The CDR3 loop is CASSPGLAGVNEQFF. CDR3 bases: TGTGCCAGCAGCCCGGGACTAGCGGGAGTAAATGAGCAGTTCTTC.

This chain joins TRBV5-1 and TRBJ2-3; 10 nucleotides line up with TRBD2. Germline loops: CDR1 SGHRS, CDR2 YFSETQ. The V and J ends lost 4 bases and 4 bases, in that order; junction bases with no gene match: 6. The CDR3 spans 15 residues. In DNA, the CDR3 is TGCGCCAGCAGCCCGGGACTAGCGAGCCCAGATACGCAGTATTTT. Residues: CASSPGLASPDTQYF.

This clone was seen just once. This chain uses TRBV11-3 with TRBJ2-3; maybe TRBD2 (6 bases). V lost 9 bases to trimming and J lost 0 bases, with 10 bases between them. The germline CDR1 and CDR2 sequences are SGHNT and YENEEA. There are 13 residues in the CDR3. CDR3 coding DNA: TGTGCCAGTGGGCGGGGCAGCACAGATACGCAGTATTTT. The encoded protein is CASGRGSTDTQYF.

V and J are TRBV6-2 or TRBV6-3 and TRBJ2-3; 14 nucleotides align to TRBD2. This CDR3 is 16 amino acids long. Trimming at V came to 6 bases and at J to 5 bases, leaving 7 bases not matched to a gene. CDR1 and CDR2 from the germline V gene are MNHEY and SVGEGT. The CDR3, as DNA: TGTGCCAGCAGCATGACTAGCGGGGGGGCCGGAGATACGCAGTATTTT. Protein: CASSMTSGGAGDTQYF.

This chain connects TRBV29-1 to TRBJ1-1; TRBD1 agrees at 8 bases. CDR3 length equals 13 residues. From germline, CDR1 is SQVTM and CDR2 ANQGSEA. V dropped 7 bases and J dropped 1; count of bases not matched to a gene: 5. The CDR3 sequence: CSARQGSNTEAFF. The DNA for the CDR3 is TGCAGCGCTCGACAGGGGTCGAACACTGAAGCTTTCTTT.

V is TRBV3-1 (or the pseudogene TRBV3-2) and J is TRBJ2-3; TRBD2 aligns across 8 bases. J gave up 9 bases and V 1 base, and 9 bases lay outside the gene matches. Germline values: CDR1 LGHDT, CDR2 YNNKEL (reference sequence). This CDR3 contains 15 residues. This chain's CDR3 is CASSQGGASGSTQYF. CDR3 sequence (DNA): TGTGCCAGCAGCCAAGGCGGGGCTAGCGGGTCGACGCAGTATTTT.

The chain uses TRBV2 and TRBJ2-7; D may be TRBD2 (5 bases). Germline V lookup: CDR1 SNHLY, CDR2 FYNNEI. This CDR3 spans 12 amino acids. The V end lost 6 bases, the J end lost 0 bases, and 6 bases lay between the germline ends. The CDR3 bases are TGTGCCAGCAGGAGCGGCTCCTACGAGCAGTACTTC. Protein sequence: CASRSGSYEQYF. Full variable domain (rest looked up from reference TRBV2 and TRBJ2-7): EPEVTQTPSHQVTQMGQEVILRCVPISNHLYFYWYRQILGQKVEFLVSFYNNEISEKSEIFDDQFSVERPDGSNFTLKIRSTKLEDSAMYFCASRSGSYEQYFGPGTRLTVT.

In this sample, this clone turned up a few times. The V and J genes are TRBV15 and TRBJ2-7; D gene uncertain. Germline loops: CDR1 LNHNV, CDR2 YYDKDF (reference sequence). V was pared by 0 bases and J by 6 bases, with 9 bases between. CDR3 length: 13 residues. The CDR3 region is CATSRDIGSEQYF. The CDR3 coding sequence is TGTGCCACCAGCAGAGATATCGGGTCCGAGCAGTACTTC.

This chain uses TRBV27 with TRBJ1-2; possibly TRBD1 for D (5 bases). This CDR3 has 13 residues. Between the trimmed V and J ends, which lost 3 bases and 5 bases, there was a span of 10 bases. In germline, CDR1 is MNHEY, CDR2 SMNVEV (reference sequence). CDR3 bases: TGTGCCAGCAGTTTTTCAGGGATATATGGCTACACCTTC. Its protein product is CASSFSGIYGYTF.

The chain links TRBV6-5 to TRBJ1-2; 9 bases agree with TRBD1. CDR3 length: 14 residues. Germline CDR1 MNHEY, CDR2 SVGAGI. With 6 bases clipped from V and 7 bases from J, the junction kept 9 bases outside the gene matches. The CDR3 region is CASSLTQGARGYTF. CDR3 coding DNA: TGTGCCAGCAGCCTCACACAGGGGGCGCGTGGCTACACCTTC.

The chain carries TRBV27 and TRBJ1-4, with D tentatively TRBD1 (6 bases). Deletions cut 3 bases from V and 8 bases from J, with 13 bases between. Germline V gene data show CDR1 as MNHEY and CDR2 as SMNVEV (reference sequence). The CDR3 covers 14 residues. The CDR3 spells CASSFGQGWEKLFF. The CDR3 region has the DNA TGTGCCAGCAGTTTCGGGCAGGGGTGGGAAAAACTGTTTTTT. Looking up the rest from reference TRBV27 and TRBJ1-4 gives the full variable domain: EAQVTQNPRYLITVTGKKLTVTCSQNMNHEYMSWYRQDPGLGLRQIYYSMNVEVTDKGDVPEGYKVSRKEKRNFPLILESPSPNQTSLYFCASSFGQGWEKLFFGSGTQLSVL.

This chain uses TRBV4-2 with TRBJ1-1; weak D call: TRBD1 (5 bases). V was clipped by 0 bases and J by 6 bases, with 14 bases between them. Germline CDR1 is LGHNA and CDR2 is YNFKEQ. This CDR3 has 15 residues. Here the CDR3 reads CASSQDLIAGAEAFF. The CDR3 region has the DNA TGTGCCAGCAGCCAAGATTTGATTGCGGGGGCTGAAGCTTTCTTT.

Only a few counts were recorded for this clone. The chain recombines TRBV6-5 with TRBJ2-1; a possible D gene is TRBD2 (5 bases). The CDR3 is 14 amino acids. V was pared by 11 bases and J by 2 bases, with 16 bases between. CDR1 is MNHEY, CDR2 SVGAGI, per germline. CDR3 DNA: TGTGCCGGCCGGCGGGTCTTAGCCTACAATGAGCAGTTCTTC. Translation: CAGRRVLAYNEQFF.

This clone was observed once. J is TRBJ1-6 and V is TRBV19, with D maybe TRBD1 (5 bases). The ends were cut back, 4 bases at V and 13 bases at J, with 20 bases in the middle. Germline values: CDR1 LNHDA, CDR2 SQIVND (reference sequence). This CDR3 is 15 amino acids long. DNA of the CDR3: TGTGCCAGTAGTAAAAGGGGAATGCCACGGTCTCCCCTCCACTTT. Its translation is CASSKRGMPRSPLHF.

The chain links TRBV13 to TRBJ2-1, with 13 positions matching TRBD2. This CDR3 comprises 19 residues. From germline, CDR1 is PRHDT and CDR2 FYEKMQ (reference sequence). The trim removed 5 bases at V and 7 bases at J, leaving 17 bases unmatched. This CDR3 reads CASSPPGLAGLTGGNEQFF. The CDR3 DNA reads TGTGCCAGCAGCCCGCCGGGACTAGCGGGACTAACGGGGGGGAATGAGCAGTTCTTC.

This chain uses TRBV5-1 with TRBJ1-1; maybe TRBD1 (6 bases). V dropped 6 bases and J dropped 1 base, with 13 bases sitting between them. Germline V CDR1 and CDR2: SGHRS, YFSETQ. The CDR3 extends over 14 amino acids. The CDR3 nucleotides are TGCGCCAGCACCCCAAAGACAGGGAACACTGAAGCTTTCTTT. Translated, it gives CASTPKTGNTEAFF.

The V gene is TRBV7-2, the J gene TRBJ1-5, with a weak D call TRBD1 (6 bases). Germline V CDR1 and CDR2: SGHTA, FQGNSA. V lost 2 bases to trimming and J lost 7 bases, with 15 bases between them. The CDR3 contains 15 residues. The CDR3 DNA is TGTGCCAGCAGCTTAAAGGCCAGGGGAGGGCAGCCCCAGCATTTT. Protein product: CASSLKARGGQPQHF.

This chain uses TRBV27 with TRBJ2-3, with D possibly TRBD1 on 7 matching bases. The CDR3 spans 16 residues. Germline assignment: CDR1 MNHEY and CDR2 SMNVEV (reference sequence). Deletions cut 4 bases from V and 3 bases from J, with 17 bases between. CDR3 nucleotides: TGTGCCAGCAGTTCACGCGGGACAGTCGGTACAGATACGCAGTATTTT. It codes for CASSSRGTVGTDTQYF.

The chain uses TRBV11-2 and TRBJ2-3; perhaps TRBD2 as D (7 bases). The germline CDR1 and CDR2 sequences are SGHAT and FQNNGV. This CDR3 contains 16 residues. V lost 4 bases and J lost 2, with 16 bases in between. The CDR3 nucleotides read TGTGCCAGCAGCTCCTCAGGGAGGGGGGACACAGATACGCAGTATTTT. It codes for CASSSSGRGDTDTQYF.

The chain employs TRBV23-1 and TRBJ1-2; 12 bases map to TRBD1. TRBV23-1 is filed as an ORF, its function uncertain. The junction had 8 bases not matched to a gene; V was cut back by 8 bases and J by 4 bases. This CDR3 has 15 amino acids. CDR3 amino acids: CASGGTGGACYGYTF. The CDR3 DNA follows: TGCGCCAGCGGGGGGACAGGGGGCGCGTGCTATGGCTACACCTTC.